The 9 T cell receptor beta chains below were found in one sample sequenced in a study of Ad26.COV2.S vaccination and SARS-CoV-2 variants. The sample's treatment: about 20 received Ad26.COV2.S at low or high dose, single or two shots; 5 received placebo; per-sample allocation not given. Repertoires come from day 63 after the first vaccine or placebo injection. Sequenced by immunoSEQ multiplex PCR; TCRdb stores in-frame clones only, minus some. The sample has roughly 380,000 clones, roughly 90% seen once. Material: peripheral blood, obtained in a trial of Ad26.COV2.S vaccine versus placebo. All receptors derive from a person between 18 and 59 years old who received the Ad26.COV2.S COVID-19 vaccine or a placebo.

This sequence joins TRBV11-2 and TRBJ2-4, with D perhaps being TRBD1 or TRBD2 (6 bases each). V shed 5 bases and J shed 6 bases, with 20 bases lying between them. Germline CDR1 reads SGHAT; CDR2 reads FQNNGV. The CDR3 consists of 16 residues. In DNA, the CDR3 is TGTGCCAGCAGCCCATCCCGAGGGGGGTACAGAAACATTCAGTACTTC. Translation: CASSPSRGGYRNIQYF.

The rearrangement links TRBV27 to TRBJ2-1, with a possible D match to TRBD1 (5 bases). This CDR3 spans 12 amino acids. Germline CDR1 and CDR2: MNHEY and SMNVEV (reference sequence). V was clipped by 6 bases and J by 6 bases, with 9 bases between them. The CDR3 DNA reads as TGTGCCAGCAGCGACAGTACCAATGAGCAGTTCTTC. Its protein is CASSDSTNEQFF.

This rearrangement joins TRBV7-9 to TRBJ1-6, with 11 nucleotides matching TRBD1. The germline V gene has CDR1 SEHNR and CDR2 FQNEAQ (reference sequence). The CDR3 consists of 18 residues. V was clipped by 4 bases and J by 7 bases; unmatched bases: 12. DNA of the CDR3: TGTGCCAGCAGCTATGGGACAGGGGGGATAGGGCCCAATTCACCCCTCCACTTT. Translated: CASSYGTGGIGPNSPLHF. Variable domain in full (rest from reference TRBV7-9 and TRBJ1-6): DTGVSQNPRHKITKRGQNVTFRCDPISEHNRLYWYRQTLGQGPEFLTYFQNEAQLEKSRLLSDRFSAERPKGSFSTLEIQRTEQGDSAMYLCASSYGTGGIGPNSPLHFGNGTRLTVT.

The rearrangement links TRBV5-4 to TRBJ1-1; the match to TRBD1 covers 8 bases. The V gene end was trimmed by 7 bases and the J gene end by 0 bases; junction bases not matched to a gene: 8. CDR3 length: 15 residues. Germline assignment: CDR1 SGHNT and CDR2 YYREEE (reference sequence). CDR3 in amino acids: CASGGQGLLNTEAFF. Here the CDR3 DNA reads TGTGCCAGCGGTGGACAGGGATTATTGAACACTGAAGCTTTCTTT.

This clone was seen once. J is TRBJ1-2 and V is TRBV7-9; 8 nucleotides line up with TRBD1. The germline V gene encodes CDR1 SEHNR and CDR2 FQNEAQ (reference sequence). V gave up 3 bases and J gave up 6 bases; unmatched junction bases: 3. The CDR3 runs to 13 residues. The CDR3: CASSLDRADGYTF. CDR3 nucleotide sequence: TGTGCCAGCAGCTTGGACAGGGCTGATGGCTACACCTTC.

The J gene is TRBJ1-2, the V gene TRBV6-1; possibly TRBD1 for D (6 bases). The V end lost 2 bases, the J end lost 7 bases, and 14 bases lay between the germline ends. The CDR3 has 14 residues. Germline V lookup: CDR1 MNHNS, CDR2 SASEGT. The CDR3 spells CASSENRVSGGYTF. The CDR3 DNA follows: TGTGCCAGCAGTGAAAACAGGGTGTCCGGTGGCTACACCTTC.

In DNA form, the CDR3 reads TGTGCCAGCAGCAGGGACAGGGGGCCGACCACTGAAGCTTTCTTT. This translates into CASSRDRGPTTEAFF. V usage is TRBV11-1 and J usage is TRBJ1-1, with 12 bases that match TRBD1. J lost 4 bases, V lost 5 bases, and 5 bases had no gene match. This CDR3 region has 15 residues. Germline CDR1 is SGHAT and CDR2 is FQDESV (reference sequence).

The rearrangement joins TRBV3-1 (or the pseudogene TRBV3-2) to TRBJ2-3; 8 bases match TRBD2. Trimming cost V 3 bases and J 2 bases; bases outside gene matches: 4. The CDR3 extends over 15 amino acids. Germline values: CDR1 LGHDT, CDR2 YNNKEL (reference sequence). CDR3 sequence: CASSQAAGATDTQYF. CDR3 DNA: TGTGCCAGCAGCCAGGCAGCGGGGGCCACAGATACGCAGTATTTT.

V is TRBV4-3 and J is TRBJ2-3; either TRBD1 or TRBD2 may fit D (5 bases each). V gave up 0 bases and J gave up 0 bases, with 10 bases separating them. Per the germline V gene, CDR1 is LGHNA and CDR2 is YSLEER. The CDR3 runs 16 residues. This chain's CDR3 is CASSQEYRDSTDTQYF. CDR3 DNA: TGCGCCAGCAGCCAAGAGTATAGGGACAGCACAGATACGCAGTATTTT.